A single sample is the source of the 14 T cell receptor beta chains below, sequenced in a study of shared clonotypes between healthy human individuals. Here immunoSEQ multiplex PCR was the method, and the copy in TCRdb shows in-frame clones only, minus some. The sample lists around 2.1 million clones, about 93% occurring once. Naive CD8 cells comprised CD45RO-negative, CCR7-positively selected cells, excluding terminally differentiated effector memory CD45RA+ cells. Sequencing input: naive CD8+ T cells from PBMCs. The receptors were sampled from a man aged 18 to 29 in good health. Some clones in this sample may be carry-over from other donors' samples.

The rearrangement links TRBV10-3 to TRBJ1-5; D is undetermined. The CDR3 is made up of 17 amino acids. Germline-derived CDR1 and CDR2 are ENHRY and SYGVKD. V was pared by 0 bases and J by 5 bases, with 17 bases between. CDR3: CAISESILSLAHQPQHF. The CDR3 coding sequence is TGTGCCATCAGTGAGTCGATTTTGTCCTTGGCCCATCAGCCCCAGCATTTT.

The J gene is TRBJ2-1, the V gene TRBV9, with 8 bases matching TRBD1. The germline V gene encodes CDR1 SGDLS and CDR2 YYNGEE. Unmatched junction bases numbered 7, after V lost 2 bases and J lost 9 bases. The CDR3 runs to 14 residues. The CDR3: CASSVNLQGGEQFF. The CDR3 region has the DNA TGTGCCAGCAGCGTGAATCTACAGGGGGGTGAGCAGTTCTTC. Using reference TRBV9 and TRBJ2-1 for the parts outside the CDR3, the full variable domain is DSGVTQTPKHLITATGQRVTLRCSPRSGDLSVYWYQQSLDQGLQFLIQYYNGEERAKGNILERFSAQQFPDLHSELNLSSLELGDSALYFCASSVNLQGGEQFFGPGTRLTVL.

This clone was picked up a small number of times. This chain uses TRBV27 with TRBJ1-5; no definite D call. The CDR3 covers 14 residues. Germline V CDR1 and CDR2: MNHEY, SMNVEV (reference sequence). Trimming left V 4 bases short and J 6 bases short, with 13 bases between. The CDR3: CASSSVRTSQPQHF. CDR3 DNA: TGTGCCAGCAGTTCCGTAAGAACTAGTCAGCCCCAGCATTTT.

DNA of the CDR3: TGCGCCAGCAGCCAAGAGTCCGAACTTAGGTATGGCTACACCTTC. It encodes CASSQESELRYGYTF. The gene calls are TRBV4-1 and TRBJ1-2; D unclear. CDR3 length: 15 residues. V lost 0 bases, J lost 5 bases, and 13 bases lay in between. The germline gives CDR1 MGHRA, CDR2 YSYEKL.

The chain uses TRBV27 and TRBJ2-3; the D gene could be TRBD1 or TRBD2 (5 bases each). Per germline, CDR1 MNHEY and CDR2 SMNVEV (reference sequence). The length of the CDR3 is 12 residues. V lost 6 bases and J lost 6, with 10 bases in between. The chain's CDR3 is CASRTGADTQYF. The CDR3 region has the DNA TGTGCCAGCAGGACCGGGGCGGATACGCAGTATTTT.

This clone was seen once. The chain carries TRBV19 and TRBJ2-3; TRBD1 matches at 9 bases. CDR1 is LNHDA, CDR2 SQIVND, per germline (reference sequence). The CDR3 has 15 residues. V lost 5 bases to trimming and J lost 5 bases; unmatched junction nucleotides: 8. This chain's CDR3 is CASSAPGQGKDTQYF. In nucleotides, the CDR3 is TGTGCCAGTAGTGCCCCGGGACAGGGTAAAGATACGCAGTATTTT.

The J gene is TRBJ2-1, the V gene TRBV9, with 12 bases aligning to TRBD2. J gave up 6 bases and V 4 bases, and 11 bases lay outside the gene matches. The germline CDR1 and CDR2 sequences are SGDLS and YYNGEE. This CDR3 is built from 17 residues. For the CDR3, the DNA is TGTGCCAGCAGCACTCGGACTAGCGGGATTTCCCTCAATGAGCAGTTCTTC. It encodes CASSTRTSGISLNEQFF.

This clone has only a few counts. The identical CDR3 is also encoded by other nucleotide sequences in the sample. This CDR3 is CASSGGTVMNTEAFF. The DNA for the CDR3 is TGTGCCAGCAGTGGTGGGACAGTAATGAACACTGAAGCTTTCTTT. The chain employs TRBV9 and TRBJ1-1, with 7 bases lining up with TRBD1. Trimming removed 5 bases from V and 0 bases from J; junction bases left unmatched: 7. CDR3 size: 15 residues. The germline gives CDR1 SGDLS, CDR2 YYNGEE.

The J gene is TRBJ2-3, the V gene TRBV15, with unresolved D. Germline CDR1 reads LNHNV; CDR2 reads YYDKDF (reference sequence). The V end was cut by 5 bases, the J end by 1 base, with 4 bases between. The CDR3 is made up of 12 amino acids. This CDR3 is CATSPRTDTQYF. The CDR3 DNA follows: TGTGCCACCAGCCCCCGCACAGATACGCAGTATTTT.

This chain joins TRBV28 and TRBJ2-7; 7 positions match TRBD2. The CDR3 runs 16 residues. The germline V gene encodes CDR1 MDHEN and CDR2 SYDVKM. Trimming cost V 6 bases and J 0 bases; bases outside gene matches: 11. CDR3 coding DNA: TGTGCCAGCAGCCCCGTACGGGCGGGAGTCTCCTACGAGCAGTACTTC. It encodes CASSPVRAGVSYEQYF.

The chain employs TRBV4-1 and TRBJ2-3; TRBD2 aligns across 7 bases. This CDR3 spans 16 amino acids. J lost 1 base, V lost 0 bases, and 4 bases had no gene match. CDR1 MGHRA and CDR2 YSYEKL come from the germline V gene. CDR3 coding DNA: TGCGCCAGCAGCCAAGATCGGGGGGTAGGCACAGATACGCAGTATTTT. It is translated as CASSQDRGVGTDTQYF.

The chain couples TRBV6-6 to TRBJ2-7, with 12 nucleotides matching TRBD2. J lost 3 bases, V lost 4 bases, and 7 bases had no gene match. Per germline, CDR1 MNHNY and CDR2 SVGAGI (reference sequence). This CDR3 spans 16 amino acids. CDR3 protein: CASSSPGLAGSYEQYF. CDR3 DNA: TGTGCCAGCAGTTCACCCGGACTAGCGGGAAGCTACGAGCAGTACTTC.

Worth noting for this clone: Other DNA sequences in this sample translate to the same CDR3. The chain is built from TRBV27 and TRBJ2-7; D is ambiguous. V was trimmed by 8 bases and J by 4 bases, leaving 6 bases between them. Germline lookup yields CDR1 MNHEY and CDR2 SMNVEV (reference sequence). This CDR3 has 10 residues. The CDR3 here is CASGLYEQYF. The CDR3 nucleotides are TGTGCCAGCGGTCTATACGAGCAGTACTTC.

V usage is TRBV10-3 and J usage is TRBJ2-1, with TRBD2 matching 10 bases. The CDR3 contains 15 residues. Per germline, CDR1 ENHRY and CDR2 SYGVKD. The trim removed 6 bases at V and 8 bases at J, leaving 10 bases unmatched. The CDR3 sequence is CAISPAGGPIDEQFF. CDR3 DNA: TGTGCCATCAGCCCAGCGGGAGGGCCTATCGATGAGCAGTTCTTC.